Below, 16 T cell receptor beta chains from the same sample are listed, as sequenced in a study of identical twins. MiXCR was run by TCRdb on the 5' RACE reads, yielding one entry per CDR3 protein. This table holds under 450,000 distinct CDR3 sequences, under 20% found once. Sample: naive T cells sorted from blood. All receptors come from a man aged 45 to 65 in good health.

This clonotype turned up a few times. J is TRBJ1-2 and V is TRBV12-3 or TRBV12-4, with D possibly TRBD1 on 6 matching bases. The CDR3 extends over 13 amino acids. V dropped 7 bases and J dropped 7 bases, with 16 bases sitting between them. Here the CDR3 DNA reads TGTGCCAGCACCTGGGGGACAAGGGGTGGCTACACCTTC. Its protein is CASTWGTRGGYTF.

Many counts were recorded for this clonotype. V and J are TRBV7-2 and TRBJ1-2; 8 nucleotides align to TRBD1. This CDR3 has 14 amino acids. V was clipped by 0 bases and J by 8 bases; unmatched bases: 5. CDR1 is SGHTA and CDR2 is FQGNSA in the germline V gene. CDR3 loop: CASSLAERTGGYTF. CDR3 DNA: TGTGCCAGCAGCTTAGCAGAGAGGACAGGGGGCTACACCTTC.

The chain couples TRBV20-1 to TRBJ1-6; 8 nucleotides align to TRBD1. The V segment lost 3 bases and the J segment 6 bases; nucleotides outside the gene matches: 4. Germline V gene data show CDR1 as DFQATT and CDR2 as SNEGSKA (reference sequence). CDR3 length: 14 residues. The CDR3 region is CSASPGQVNSPLHF. The CDR3 nucleotides are TGCAGTGCTAGTCCGGGACAGGTTAATTCACCCCTCCACTTT.

The chain carries TRBV5-4 and TRBJ2-1; D may be TRBD2 (5 bases). The J call may be wrong; the DNA end is better matched by TRBJ2-7. Per the germline V gene, CDR1 is SGHNT and CDR2 is YYREEE (reference sequence). CDR3 length: 14 residues. The CDR3 coding sequence is TGTGCCAGCAGCTTGGAGGATAGTCGGACTGAGCAGTACTTC. Its translation: CASSLEDSRTEQYF.

V is TRBV12-3 or TRBV12-4 and J is TRBJ1-2; 10 positions match TRBD1. The CDR3 is 14 amino acids. V was pared by 6 bases and J by 7 bases, with 8 bases of the junction left unmatched. The CDR3 nucleotides read TGTGCCAGCAGCCCGGGACAGGGGATACTTGGCTACACCTTC. This gives the protein CASSPGQGILGYTF.

This clonotype was detected a few times. This chain joins TRBV12-3 or TRBV12-4 and TRBJ2-3; no definite D call. The CDR3 is 15 amino acids. V dropped 7 bases and J dropped 1 base, with 15 bases sitting between them. CDR3 amino acids: CASTSTPERTDTQYF. DNA for the CDR3: TGTGCCAGCACCTCCACTCCGGAACGCACAGATACGCAGTATTTT.

Note on this clonotype: One end of the junction fails to match germline, which may point to a read error. The J gene is TRBJ2-2, the V gene TRBV4-1; 8 nucleotides match TRBD2. CDR3 length equals 16 residues. Looked up from germline, CDR1 is MGHRA and CDR2 is YSYEKL. As DNA, the CDR3 is TGCGCCAGCAGCCAAGTGCTAGCGGGTAACACCTGGGAGCTGTTTTTT. Protein sequence: CASSQVLAGNTWELFF.

This clonotype was observed once. This rearrangement joins TRBV5-1 to TRBJ2-2; possibly TRBD1 for D (6 bases). The CDR3 is 16 residues long. V dropped 3 bases and J dropped 0 bases, with 12 bases sitting between them. The V gene's germline CDR1 is SGHRS and CDR2 YFSETQ. The CDR3 is CASSSSGTPNTGELFF. The DNA of the CDR3 is TGCGCCAGCAGCTCCTCCGGGACACCGAACACCGGGGAGCTGTTTTTT. Using reference TRBV5-1 and TRBJ2-2 for the parts outside the CDR3, the full variable domain is KAGVTQTPRYLIKTRGQQVTLSCSPISGHRSVSWYQQTPGQGLQFLFEYFSETQRNKGNFPGRFSGRQFSNSRSEMNVSTLELGDSALYLCASSSSGTPNTGELFFGEGSRLTVL.

The chain uses TRBV12-3 or TRBV12-4 and TRBJ2-5, with D unresolved. The V gene lost 2 bases and the J gene lost 5 bases, with 12 bases spanning the gap. The CDR3 totals 14 residues. The CDR3 spells CASSLFTKRETQYF. The CDR3 DNA reads as TGTGCCAGCAGTTTATTCACGAAACGGGAGACCCAGTACTTC.

This clonotype was detected many times. The rearrangement uses TRBV3-1 and TRBJ1-2, with D possibly matching TRBD1 (6 bases). The CDR3 is made up of 13 amino acids. Germline V gives CDR1 LGHDT, CDR2 YNNKEL (reference sequence). The ends were cut back, 1 base at V and 4 bases at J, with 7 bases in the middle. The CDR3 DNA reads TGTGCCAGCAGCCAAGGAGGGGGCTATGGCTACACCTTC. This translates into CASSQGGGYGYTF.

V usage is TRBV28 and J usage is TRBJ1-1; no clear D. The length of the CDR3 is 13 residues. Trimming took off 1 base at V and 6 bases at J, with 9 bases between the two ends. Germline CDR1 is MDHEN and CDR2 is SYDVKM. The CDR3 region is CASSLFAGPEAFF. The CDR3 coding sequence is TGTGCCAGCAGTTTATTCGCTGGCCCTGAAGCTTTCTTT.

There are many counts of this clonotype. This chain uses TRBV5-1 with TRBJ1-1; D is unclear. Between the trimmed V and J ends, which lost 0 bases and 5 bases, there was a span of 14 bases. This CDR3 is 15 amino acids long. Germline V gives CDR1 SGHRS, CDR2 YFSETQ. The CDR3 spells CASSLEQLPVTEAFF. CDR3 bases: TGCGCCAGCAGCTTGGAACAGTTGCCAGTGACTGAAGCTTTCTTT.

The DNA for the CDR3 is TGCAGTGCTAGAGTTGGTGATAGCGGGATTTGGACAGATACGCAGTATTTT. Protein: CSARVGDSGIWTDTQYF. The chain recombines TRBV20-1 with TRBJ2-3; 8 bases match TRBD2. CDR1 is DFQATT and CDR2 is SNEGSKA in the germline V gene (reference sequence). The length of the CDR3 is 17 residues. Trimming at V came to 1 base and at J to 3 bases, leaving 12 bases not matched to a gene.

CDR3 region: CASSVGGGIATNEKLFF. In nucleotides, the CDR3 is TGTGCCAGCAGCGTAGGGGGAGGGATTGCAACTAATGAAAAACTGTTTTTT. V usage is TRBV9 and J usage is TRBJ1-4; no clear D gene. V gave up 0 bases and J gave up 0 bases, with 12 bases separating them. CDR1 SGDLS and CDR2 YYNGEE come from the germline V gene. This CDR3 is 17 amino acids long.

This clonotype was found a few times. The genes are TRBV6-1 and TRBJ2-2; D remains ambiguous. Trimming shortened V by 7 bases and J by 0 bases, and 6 bases separated the two germline ends. This CDR3 has 13 amino acids. Germline assignment: CDR1 MNHNS and CDR2 SASEGT. CDR3 in amino acids: CASILTNTGELFF. The CDR3, as DNA: TGTGCCAGCATCCTTACGAACACCGGGGAGCTGTTTTTT.

This clonotype was detected only a few times. The CDR3 here is CASSYSRQGNTEAFF. CDR3 DNA sequence: TGTGCCAGCAGTTACTCGAGGCAGGGGAACACTGAAGCTTTCTTT. The V call is TRBV6-2 or TRBV6-3, the J call TRBJ1-1, with D possibly TRBD1 on 5 matching bases. The CDR3 is 15 amino acids. CDR1 MNHEY and CDR2 SVGEGT come from the germline V gene. V shed 0 bases and J shed 1 base, with 9 bases lying between them.